This passage covers 12 T cell receptor beta chains from one sample sequenced in a study of Ad26.COV2.S vaccination and SARS-CoV-2 variants. Treatment described: 15 to 20 received Ad26.COV2.S at low or high dose, single or two shots; about 5 received placebo; per-sample allocation not given. Specimens were obtained on day 63 following the first vaccine or placebo injection. The repertoire was sequenced with immunoSEQ multiplex PCR; TCRdb's copy has only in-frame clones and lacks some. Of 250,000 to 300,000 clones listed, around 87% are singletons. The sequencing used peripheral blood, collected in a trial of Ad26.COV2.S vaccine versus placebo. Receptor source: a person between 18 and 65 years old who received the Ad26.COV2.S COVID-19 vaccine or a placebo.

The chain carries TRBV5-1 and TRBJ2-7; 16 bases match TRBD2. The V segment lost 4 bases and the J segment 0 bases; nucleotides outside the gene matches: 7. Per the germline V gene, CDR1 is SGHRS and CDR2 is YFSETQ. The CDR3 consists of 18 residues. CDR3 in amino acids: CASSLGTSGRARSYEQYF. DNA of the CDR3: TGCGCCAGCAGCCTCGGGACTAGCGGGAGGGCCCGCTCCTACGAGCAGTACTTC.

V and J are TRBV19 and TRBJ1-2; D is unclear. V lost 7 bases and J lost 4, with 19 bases in between. Germline CDR1 LNHDA, CDR2 SQIVND (reference sequence). The CDR3 loop spans 15 amino acids. CDR3 sequence: CASIDTAPGIYGYTF. CDR3 sequence (DNA): TGTGCCAGTATTGACACGGCGCCCGGAATCTATGGCTACACCTTC.

This chain joins TRBV9 and TRBJ1-1; TRBD1 is a possible D gene (5 bases). Germline V gene lookup returns CDR1 SGDLS and CDR2 YYNGEE. The CDR3 runs 14 residues. V lost 4 bases and J 6 bases, leaving 16 bases between the germline ends. The CDR3 nucleotides are TGTGCCAGCAGCCCACCTGGGGCGAGGGCTGAAGCTTTCTTT. Translated: CASSPPGARAEAFF.

The genes are TRBV7-9 and TRBJ2-6; weak D call: TRBD2 (5 bases). The CDR3 has 19 residues. The germline V gene encodes CDR1 SEHNR and CDR2 FQNEAQ (reference sequence). Trimming left V 2 bases short and J 0 bases short, with 17 bases between. CDR3 residues: CASSLSAGFPFSGANVLTF. CDR3 DNA: TGTGCCAGCAGCTTATCGGCGGGTTTCCCGTTCTCTGGGGCCAACGTCCTGACTTTC. Combining the CDR3 with reference TRBV7-9 and TRBJ2-6 gives the whole variable domain DTGVSQNPRHKITKRGQNVTFRCDPISEHNRLYWYRQTLGQGPEFLTYFQNEAQLEKSRLLSDRFSAERPKGSFSTLEIQRTEQGDSAMYLCASSLSAGFPFSGANVLTFGAGSRLTVL.

This chain links TRBV25-1 with TRBJ1-5, with D unresolved. The germline V and J ends were trimmed by 4 bases and 3 bases, with 10 bases remaining between them. The CDR3 spans 14 residues. Germline CDR1 is MGHDK and CDR2 is SYGVNS. DNA for the CDR3: TGTGCCAGCAGTGGCACCGGGGACAATCAGCCCCAGCATTTT. It codes for CASSGTGDNQPQHF.

This chain links TRBV30 with TRBJ2-1, with 10 bases lining up with TRBD2. Trimming took 3 bases from V and 6 from J; bases not matched to a gene: 2. The germline V gene has CDR1 GTSNPN and CDR2 SVGIG (reference sequence). The CDR3 consists of 13 residues. This CDR3 is CAWRLAGANEQFF. In DNA form, the CDR3 reads TGTGCCTGGAGGCTAGCGGGAGCCAATGAGCAGTTCTTC.

The rearrangement uses TRBV3-1 (or the pseudogene TRBV3-2) and TRBJ2-7; 13 nucleotides align to TRBD2. This CDR3 is 18 amino acids long. CDR1 and CDR2 from the germline V gene are LGHDT and YNNKEL (reference sequence). Losses at the gene ends were 2 bases for V and 2 bases for J; bases not matched to a gene: 9. CDR3 residues: CASSQCHGTSGVPYEQYF. DNA of the CDR3: TGTGCCAGCAGCCAATGCCACGGGACTAGCGGGGTTCCCTACGAGCAGTACTTC.

The gene calls are TRBV6-5 and TRBJ1-2; 10 nucleotides agree with TRBD1. Germline loops: CDR1 MNHEY, CDR2 SVGAGI. The J segment lost 2 bases and the V segment lost 5 bases, leaving 5 bases of the junction unmatched. The CDR3 totals 15 residues. The CDR3 here is CASSTRTGGNYGYTF. CDR3 bases: TGTGCCAGCAGTACCAGGACAGGGGGGAACTATGGCTACACCTTC.

This chain connects TRBV4-2 to TRBJ2-3; TRBD2 matches 12 bases. CDR1 is LGHNA and CDR2 is YNFKEQ in the germline V gene. The CDR3 spans 17 residues. J lost 2 bases, V lost 4 bases, and 7 bases had no gene match. CDR3 sequence (DNA): TGTGCCAGCAGCCCCCACCTAGCGGGGGGGCCCACAGATACGCAGTATTTT. Amino acid sequence: CASSPHLAGGPTDTQYF.

This chain links TRBV7-2 with TRBJ2-1; 7 nucleotides line up with TRBD2. In germline, CDR1 is SGHTA, CDR2 FQGNSA. This CDR3 region has 15 residues. Losses at the gene ends were 3 bases for V and 5 bases for J; bases not matched to a gene: 7. This chain's CDR3 is CASSFTTSRNNEQFF. DNA for the CDR3: TGTGCCAGCAGCTTCACGACTAGCAGAAACAATGAGCAGTTCTTC.

This sequence joins TRBV11-2 and TRBJ1-6; TRBD1 aligns across 9 bases. The ends lost 3 bases at V and 7 bases at J; junction bases unmatched: 4. CDR1 is SGHAT, CDR2 FQNNGV, per germline. This CDR3 is 15 amino acids long. CDR3 loop: CASSFWDRDNSPLHF. The DNA of the CDR3 is TGTGCCAGCAGCTTCTGGGACAGGGACAATTCACCCCTCCACTTT. Filled out from reference TRBV11-2 and TRBJ1-6, the complete variable domain reads EAGVAQSPRYKIIEKRQSVAFWCNPISGHATLYWYQQILGQGPKLLIQFQNNGVVDDSQLPKDRFSAERLKGVDSTLKIQPAKLEDSAVYLCASSFWDRDNSPLHFGNGTRLTVT.

This clone was recorded only once. V gene TRBV28 combines with J gene TRBJ1-4; TRBD1 agrees at 7 bases. This CDR3 is 13 amino acids long. V shed 10 bases, J shed 7 bases, and the junction held 9 bases outside the gene matches. Germline V gene lookup returns CDR1 MDHEN and CDR2 SYDVKM. The CDR3 coding sequence is TGTGCCACCCACAGGGGAAAGGCTGAAAAACTGTTTTTT. It encodes CATHRGKAEKLFF.